Here is one T cell receptor beta chain with its context. Its target is unknown. Profiled with immunoSEQ multiplex PCR; TCRdb holds only in-frame clones, not every one. The sample includes roughly 20,000 clones, more than 80% of them seen just once. Trimming cost V 2 bases and J 7 bases, with 3 bases left between them. This CDR3 has 11 residues. Germline V gene data show CDR1 as MDHEN and CDR2 as SYDVKM. These data come from a study of chemoradiotherapy in HPV16-positive cancers. Notes on the study in general: For HPV16-positive patients, expanding HPV-responsive T cells associated with longer recurrence-free survival.

The TCR was taken from a human donor with HPV-associated anogenital cancer. This sample comprised blood, obtained from a patient who underwent chemoradiotherapy. The rearrangement joins TRBV28 to TRBJ2-1; no definite D call. CDR3 residues: CASSLGNEQFF. In nucleotides, the CDR3 is TGTGCCAGCAGTTTAGGGAATGAGCAGTTCTTC.